This T cell receptor (beta chain) was captured by sequencing in a study of Graves' ophthalmopathy and Graves' hyperthyroidism. This clonotype was found many times. This CDR3 spans 12 amino acids. V shed 2 bases and J shed 10 bases, with 9 bases lying between them. In germline, CDR1 is MNHEY, CDR2 SVGAGI. For repertoire sequencing, the TCR beta CDR3 regions were amplified from RNA transcripts. In the first round, RT-PCR was carried out with HTBI primers, and a multiplex PCR formed the second round. MiXCR, applied by TCRdb to the multiplex PCR reads, yields one record per CDR3 protein. The sample gives hundreds of thousands of distinct CDR3 sequences, 20% to 25% of which show up once; 3% is in the top ten.

Sequencing was performed on peripheral blood. This chain connects TRBV6-5 to TRBJ2-4, with D unresolved. The origin of this receptor is a woman aged 18-29 years with stable Graves' hyperthyroidism. The CDR3 protein is CASSYTQTIQYF. The CDR3 DNA sequence: TGTGCCAGCAGTTACACCCAAACTATTCAGTACTTC.